What follows are 23 T cell receptor beta chains derived from one specimen sequenced in a study of cytomegalovirus exposure and HLA in healthy donors. PCR primers comprised 60 Vbeta and 13 Jbeta primers. Measured with immunoSEQ multiplex PCR; TCRdb has only the in-frame clones, and not every one. There are 150,000 to 200,000 clones in the sample; around 85% occur only once, and approximately 2.1% lies in the top ten. The sample was PBMCs. These TCRs come from a woman between 45 and 60 years old in good health and CMV-seronegative.

The chain has TRBV28 and TRBJ2-7; unclear D gene. Germline CDR1 MDHEN, CDR2 SYDVKM. The CDR3 loop spans 14 amino acids. Trimming took 3 bases from V and 0 from J, leaving 9 bases between them. The CDR3: CASSLGFSSYEQYF. DNA of the CDR3: TGTGCCAGCAGTTTGGGCTTTAGCTCCTACGAGCAGTACTTC.

This CDR3 reads CASSVSTGRNNEQFF. Written as DNA, the CDR3 is TGCGCCAGCAGTGTTAGCACCGGGAGAAACAATGAGCAGTTCTTC. The rearrangement uses TRBV10-2 and TRBJ2-1; D possibly corresponds to TRBD2 (6 bases). V shed 4 bases and J shed 5 bases, with 15 bases lying between them. Germline V lookup: CDR1 WSHSY, CDR2 SAAADI. CDR3 length: 15 amino acids.

J is TRBJ1-1 and V is TRBV20-1; D might be TRBD1 (5 bases). The CDR3 consists of 11 residues. From germline, CDR1 is DFQATT and CDR2 SNEGSKA (reference sequence). Trimming took off 8 bases at V and 5 bases at J, with 12 bases between the two ends. This chain's CDR3 is CSPRGGTEAFF. The CDR3 DNA sequence: TGCAGTCCAAGGGGTGGGACTGAAGCTTTCTTT.

This clone has just one count. V gene TRBV28 combines with J gene TRBJ2-1; 16 nucleotides match TRBD2. Germline-derived CDR1 and CDR2 are MDHEN and SYDVKM. The V gene end was trimmed by 3 bases and the J gene end by 5 bases; junction bases not matched to a gene: 1. The CDR3 is 16 residues long. CDR3 nucleotide sequence: TGTGCCAGCAGTTTGGGACTAGCGGGAGGGGACAATGAGCAGTTCTTC. It yields the protein CASSLGLAGGDNEQFF.

The CDR3 nucleotides are TGTGCCAGCAGTCACCCCGCAGGGGGACCTGGCTACACCTTC. Amino acid sequence: CASSHPAGGPGYTF. The rearrangement links TRBV6-6 to TRBJ1-2, with 7 bases lining up with TRBD1. This CDR3 spans 14 amino acids. Per germline, CDR1 MNHNY and CDR2 SVGAGI (reference sequence). Losses at the gene ends were 5 bases for V and 7 bases for J; bases not matched to a gene: 10.

This rearrangement joins TRBV11-2 to TRBJ2-1; TRBD2 aligns across 10 bases. CDR3 length: 19 amino acids. The germline V gene has CDR1 SGHAT and CDR2 FQNNGV. Losses at the gene ends were 1 base for V and 8 bases for J; bases not matched to a gene: 17. CDR3 in amino acids: CASSLGRGGAGGPMYEQFF. The CDR3 DNA reads as TGTGCCAGCAGCTTAGGCCGGGGGGGAGCGGGAGGGCCTATGTATGAGCAGTTCTTC.

This rearrangement joins TRBV5-1 to TRBJ2-1, with TRBD2 matching over 12 bases. With 2 bases clipped from V and 6 bases from J, the junction kept 3 bases outside the gene matches. CDR1 is SGHRS, CDR2 YFSETQ, per germline. CDR3 length equals 15 residues. The CDR3 reads CASSLGTSGSNEQFF. CDR3 DNA: TGCGCCAGCAGCTTAGGGACTAGCGGGTCCAATGAGCAGTTCTTC.

The V call is TRBV6-1, the J call TRBJ1-2; 7 bases map to TRBD1. CDR1 is MNHNS and CDR2 is SASEGT in the germline V gene. The CDR3 has 14 residues. Trimming cost V 5 bases and J 4 bases; bases outside gene matches: 7. CDR3: CASSLRGRSYGYTF. The CDR3 DNA reads as TGTGCCAGCAGTTTGAGGGGGCGGTCCTATGGCTACACCTTC.

The CDR3 spells CASTARPGVNNEQFF. The CDR3 DNA reads as TGTGCCAGCACCGCGCGACCAGGGGTGAACAATGAGCAGTTCTTC. The chain has TRBV5-6 and TRBJ2-1, with D perhaps matching TRBD1 (6 bases). V was clipped by 6 bases and J by 5 bases, with 18 bases between them. The CDR3 has 15 residues. CDR1 SGHDT and CDR2 YYEEEE come from the germline V gene.

This clone was counted a few times. This chain connects TRBV5-1 to TRBJ1-1; 8 nucleotides match TRBD1. V lost 0 bases, J lost 10 bases, and 2 bases stayed unmatched. The CDR3 consists of 12 residues. Germline V CDR1 and CDR2: SGHRS, YFSETQ. As DNA, the CDR3 is TGCGCCAGCAGCTTGGATCAGGGGGCAGCTTTCTTT. Translation: CASSLDQGAAFF.

This clone was found once. This chain links TRBV28 with TRBJ1-1; D perhaps matches TRBD1 (5 bases). CDR3 length equals 14 residues. Germline CDR1 and CDR2: MDHEN and SYDVKM. V lost 5 bases and J lost 8, with 18 bases in between. Written as DNA, the CDR3 is TGTGCCAGCAGTCCGGGGGGAGCGGCGTCGGAAGCTTTCTTT. This encodes CASSPGGAASEAFF.

V is TRBV15 and J is TRBJ2-7; D may be TRBD1 (5 bases). CDR3 length equals 13 residues. Trimming cost V 8 bases and J 2 bases, with 13 bases left between them. Germline CDR1 LNHNV, CDR2 YYDKDF (reference sequence). CDR3: CATGKGLAYEQYF. The CDR3 DNA is TGTGCCACCGGGAAGGGGTTGGCCTACGAGCAGTACTTC.

The rearrangement joins TRBV14 to TRBJ1-1, with D maybe TRBD1 (6 bases). The CDR3 length is 16 residues. Trimming removed 5 bases at V and 5 bases at J, with 21 bases between. CDR1 SGHDN and CDR2 FVKESK come from the germline V gene. This CDR3 is CASSSSVGGGATEAFF. The CDR3 DNA is TGTGCCAGCAGCTCTTCGGTGGGGGGGGGCGCTACTGAAGCTTTCTTT.

V is TRBV23-1 and J is TRBJ1-5, with a tentative D call TRBD1 (5 bases). TRBV23-1 is an ORF, and what it does is uncertain. CDR3 length equals 14 residues. V gave up 5 bases and J gave up 4 bases, with 12 bases separating them. DNA of the CDR3: TGCGCCAGCAGTTGCGTGGAGGGGAATCAGCCCCAGCATTTT. This encodes CASSCVEGNQPQHF.

This clone showed up just a few times. V usage is TRBV4-3 and J usage is TRBJ2-5; 13 bases map to TRBD2. The J call is doubtful: the DNA matches TRBJ2-7 better. Germline assignment: CDR1 LGHNA and CDR2 YSLEER. The CDR3 extends over 17 amino acids. CDR3 DNA: TGCGCCAGCAGCCGAGGACTAGCGGGAGATTTGGGGAACGAGCAGTACTTC. Amino acid sequence: CASSRGLAGDLGNEQYF.

This rearrangement joins TRBV7-9 to TRBJ1-3; no clear D gene. Germline CDR1 reads SEHNR; CDR2 reads FQNEAQ (reference sequence). CDR3 size: 15 residues. Trimming took off 4 bases at V and 0 bases at J, with 10 bases between the two ends. The DNA for the CDR3 is TGTGCCAGCAGCTCTCCAGGTGACTCTGGAAACACCATATATTTT. This translates into CASSSPGDSGNTIYF.

The chain joins TRBV10-3 to TRBJ2-7; 10 nucleotides line up with TRBD2. The CDR3 has 15 amino acids. Germline assignment: CDR1 ENHRY and CDR2 SYGVKD. V shed 6 bases, J shed 3 bases, and the junction held 8 bases outside the gene matches. CDR3 sequence: CAIRSSGTSDYEQYF. CDR3 DNA: TGTGCCATCAGATCCTCCGGGACTAGCGACTACGAGCAGTACTTC.

The V and J genes are TRBV28 and TRBJ2-7; the D is unclear. V lost 2 bases and J lost 0, with 8 bases in between. The germline V gene has CDR1 MDHEN and CDR2 SYDVKM. The length of the CDR3 is 14 residues. CDR3 coding DNA: TGTGCCAGCAGTTTAGTGACAAACTCCTACGAGCAGTACTTC. Translated, it gives CASSLVTNSYEQYF.

The gene calls are TRBV6-5 and TRBJ2-1, with D tentatively TRBD2 (5 bases). Trimming pared 6 bases from V and 9 bases from J, leaving 9 bases between. The germline V gene has CDR1 MNHEY and CDR2 SVGAGI. The CDR3 consists of 11 residues. CDR3 sequence: CASRGEGEQFF. CDR3 nucleotides: TGTGCCAGCAGGGGCGAGGGTGAGCAGTTCTTC.

V is TRBV2 and J is TRBJ1-4; 9 bases align to TRBD1. Germline CDR1 is SNHLY and CDR2 is FYNNEI. V lost 6 bases, J lost 5 bases, and 4 bases stayed unmatched. CDR3 length: 14 amino acids. The CDR3 here is CASSSDRGNEKLFF. Written as DNA, the CDR3 is TGTGCCAGCAGCTCGGACAGGGGAAATGAAAAACTGTTTTTT.

The rearrangement uses TRBV2 and TRBJ2-2, with D perhaps TRBD1 (6 bases). There are 14 residues in the CDR3. Germline V CDR1 and CDR2: SNHLY, FYNNEI. The germline V and J ends were trimmed by 7 bases and 4 bases, with 13 bases remaining between them. The CDR3 nucleotides are TGTGCCAGCACTCCCAGGGGACGCACCGGGGAGCTGTTTTTT. This translates into CASTPRGRTGELFF.

V is TRBV10-3 and J is TRBJ1-6; D not certain. Trimming left V 4 bases short and J 10 bases short, with 14 bases between. Looked up from germline, CDR1 is ENHRY and CDR2 is SYGVKD. The CDR3 is 14 amino acids. In DNA, the CDR3 is TGTGCCATCAGTGCAGACATTTCAGGATCACCCCTCCACTTT. This codes for CAISADISGSPLHF.

As DNA, the CDR3 is TGCAGCGTTGAAGACTGGGCTAGCGGGAAGTCGAGCTCCTACAATGAGCAGTTCTTC. Protein sequence: CSVEDWASGKSSSYNEQFF. The chain has TRBV29-1 and TRBJ2-1; 9 bases agree with TRBD2. The CDR3 sequence is 19 residues long. After removal of 0 bases from V and 0 bases from J, the junction contained 12 bases not matched to a gene. The V gene's germline CDR1 is SQVTM and CDR2 ANQGSEA.